This TCR beta chain stems from a study of cytomegalovirus exposure and HLA in healthy donors. Study at large: Earlier work reported around 110 million unique TCR beta sequences from some 180 million T cells. Study results and limitations: A highly shared variant cluster was judged a likely technical artifact. Among the most significant clusters, several appeared linked to common viral pathogens in a later analysis. A later analysis linked some 17,000 TCR beta sequences to HLA alleles at 0.05 false discovery rate.

In the PCR, 60 Vbeta and 13 Jbeta primers were used. The repertoire was sequenced with immunoSEQ multiplex PCR; TCRdb's copy has only in-frame clones and lacks some. The sample's table shows 70,000 to 80,000 clones. Per the germline V gene, CDR1 is SGHRS and CDR2 is YFSETQ. The CDR3 consists of 14 residues. With respect to this clone: Antigen unknown. At one boundary the junction diverges from the germline segment, which might be a read error.

The rearrangement uses TRBV5-1 and TRBJ1-1, with D possibly TRBD1 on 6 matching bases. This clonotype originated in a man in his forties in good health and CMV-seronegative. What was sequenced was PBMCs. The DNA for the CDR3 is TGCGCCAGCAGTTTGGCGGGCGGGGGGCGTGAAGCTTTCTTT. This sequence encodes CASSLAGGGREAFF.